These T cell receptor beta chains were read from a single sample in a study of blood T cell repertoires in COVID-19. TCRdb's table, derived via immunoSEQ multiplex PCR, lists solely in-frame clones and lacks some. The sample carries 230,000 or so clones, around 82% recorded once. The sample taken for sequencing was PBMCs or T cells enriched from blood (not recorded which). The receptors come from a man aged 50 or older who had recovered from COVID-19. CDR3s include the opening cysteine and the closing phenylalanine or tryptophan. The D gene is left open where the match is weak. The listing skips clone size in some rows; elsewhere it reads once, few, many or a size class.

D gene: -; V gene: TRBV5-8; J gene: TRBJ1-5; clone size: -; CDR3 protein: CASNPRGGNQPQHF; CDR3 DNA: TGTGCCAGCAACCCCCGGGGGGGGAATCAGCCCCAGCATTTT
D gene: TRBD2; V gene: TRBV7-3; J gene: TRBJ2-1; clone size: -; CDR3 protein: CASSRLAGPNEQFF; CDR3 DNA: TGTGCCAGCAGCCGACTAGCGGGGCCCAATGAGCAGTTCTTC
D gene: -; V gene: TRBV9; J gene: TRBJ1-2; clone size: once; CDR3 protein: CASSVDRNYGYTF; CDR3 DNA: TGTGCCAGCAGCGTAGACAGGAACTATGGCTACACCTTC
D gene: TRBD2; V gene: TRBV5-4; J gene: TRBJ2-7; clone size: -; CDR3 protein: CASSPGTSPLEQYF; CDR3 DNA: TGTGCCAGCAGCCCCGGGACTAGTCCTCTCGAGCAGTACTTC
D gene: -; V gene: TRBV11-2; J gene: TRBJ2-6; clone size: -; CDR3 protein: CASSLGNSNPSGANVLTF; CDR3 DNA: TGTGCCAGCAGCTTAGGTAACAGCAACCCCTCTGGGGCCAACGTCCTGACTTTC
D gene: -; V gene: TRBV4-3; J gene: TRBJ2-7; clone size: few; CDR3 protein: CASSQGVGTGYEQYF; CDR3 DNA: TGCGCCAGCAGCCAGGGAGTGGGGACTGGCTACGAGCAGTACTTC
D gene: -; V gene: TRBV10-3; J gene: TRBJ1-3; clone size: -; CDR3 protein: CAISESLSTIYF; CDR3 DNA: TGTGCCATCAGTGAGTCTCTCTCGACCATATATTTT
D gene: TRBD1; V gene: TRBV3-1/TRBV3-2; J gene: TRBJ2-7; clone size: -; CDR3 protein: CASSARQGSYEQYF; CDR3 DNA: TGTGCCAGCAGCGCCCGACAGGGATCCTACGAGCAGTACTTC
D gene: TRBD2; V gene: TRBV7-2; J gene: TRBJ2-1; clone size: -; CDR3 protein: CASSLAASGGSSYNEQFF; CDR3 DNA: TGTGCCAGCAGCTTAGCGGCTAGCGGGGGGAGCTCCTACAATGAGCAGTTCTTC
D gene: TRBD1; V gene: TRBV6-6; J gene: TRBJ1-4; clone size: -; CDR3 protein: CASQGARTNEKLFF; CDR3 DNA: TGTGCCAGCCAGGGGGCGAGGACTAATGAAAAACTGTTTTTT
D gene: -; V gene: TRBV20-1; J gene: TRBJ2-1; clone size: few; CDR3 protein: CSEGVGNEQFF; CDR3 DNA: TGCAGTGAGGGGGTGGGCAATGAGCAGTTCTTC
D gene: -; V gene: TRBV10-3; J gene: TRBJ2-7; clone size: -; CDR3 protein: CAISGSQGNVNEQYF; CDR3 DNA: TGTGCCATCAGTGGTTCCCAGGGGAACGTAAACGAGCAGTACTTC
D gene: -; V gene: TRBV2; J gene: TRBJ2-3; clone size: -; CDR3 protein: CASGTTRGSDTQYF; CDR3 DNA: TGTGCCAGCGGGACTACCAGGGGTTCAGATACGCAGTATTTT
D gene: -; V gene: TRBV7-8; J gene: TRBJ2-2; clone size: -; CDR3 protein: CASSSGVGELFF; CDR3 DNA: TGTGCCAGCAGCTCGGGTGTCGGGGAGCTGTTTTTT
D gene: -; V gene: TRBV25-1; J gene: TRBJ1-2; clone size: -; CDR3 protein: CASSKLWTGIGYGYTF; CDR3 DNA: TGTGCCAGCAGTAAACTATGGACGGGAATAGGTTATGGCTACACCTTC
D gene: -; V gene: TRBV5-4; J gene: TRBJ1-2; clone size: few; CDR3 protein: CASSLFGGGYQGYTF; CDR3 DNA: TGTGCCAGCAGCTTGTTCGGAGGCGGGTATCAAGGCTACACCTTC
D gene: -; V gene: TRBV12-3/TRBV12-4; J gene: TRBJ1-2; clone size: few; CDR3 protein: CASSSGVPFTF; CDR3 DNA: TGTGCCAGCAGTTCGGGAGTCCCTTTCACCTTC
D gene: TRBD1; V gene: TRBV28; J gene: TRBJ2-1; clone size: -; CDR3 protein: CASRQGQANNEQFF; CDR3 DNA: TGTGCCAGCAGACAGGGACAGGCCAACAATGAGCAGTTCTTC
D gene: -; V gene: TRBV5-4; J gene: TRBJ1-4; clone size: -; CDR3 protein: CASSPEVRGAREKLFF; CDR3 DNA: TGTGCCAGCAGCCCGGAGGTCCGCGGGGCGCGAGAAAAACTGTTTTTT
D gene: -; V gene: TRBV3-1/TRBV3-2; J gene: TRBJ2-6; clone size: -; CDR3 protein: CASSRGPGANVLTF; CDR3 DNA: TGTGCCAGCAGCCGGGGGCCTGGGGCCAACGTCCTGACTTTC
D gene: TRBD2; V gene: TRBV6-5; J gene: TRBJ2-2; clone size: -; CDR3 protein: CASASGRAGTGELFF; CDR3 DNA: TGTGCCAGCGCCAGCGGGAGGGCCGGCACCGGGGAGCTGTTTTTT
D gene: TRBD2; V gene: TRBV4-2; J gene: TRBJ2-7; clone size: -; CDR3 protein: CASSHTTSGGQSYEQYF; CDR3 DNA: TGTGCCAGCAGCCACACGACTAGCGGGGGCCAATCCTACGAGCAGTACTTC
D gene: TRBD1; V gene: TRBV20-1; J gene: TRBJ1-2; clone size: -; CDR3 protein: CSVWTGSGYTF; CDR3 DNA: TGCAGTGTATGGACAGGGAGTGGCTACACCTTC
D gene: TRBD2; V gene: TRBV5-4; J gene: TRBJ2-3; clone size: -; CDR3 protein: CASSLGTSGGVIGTDTQYF; CDR3 DNA: TGTGCCAGCAGCTTGGGGACTAGCGGGGGGGTCATAGGCACAGATACGCAGTATTTT
D gene: TRBD2; V gene: TRBV4-1; J gene: TRBJ2-1; clone size: -; CDR3 protein: CASSQDVQRGLHNEQFF; CDR3 DNA: TGCGCCAGCAGCCAAGATGTGCAGCGGGGACTTCACAATGAGCAGTTCTTC
D gene: -; V gene: TRBV28; J gene: TRBJ1-3; clone size: -; CDR3 protein: CASRMLSYSGNTIYF; CDR3 DNA: TGTGCCAGCAGGATGCTTAGTTACTCTGGAAACACCATATATTTT
D gene: -; V gene: TRBV5-5; J gene: TRBJ2-7; clone size: -; CDR3 protein: CASSLAHEQYF; CDR3 DNA: TGTGCCAGCAGCTTAGCCCACGAGCAGTACTTC
D gene: -; V gene: TRBV6-9; J gene: TRBJ2-5; clone size: -; CDR3 protein: CATTRDAGGQETQYF; CDR3 DNA: TGTGCCACCACCCGGGACGCCGGGGGACAAGAGACCCAGTACTTC
D gene: TRBD1; V gene: TRBV29-1; J gene: TRBJ1-2; clone size: -; CDR3 protein: CSVEEGQGARNYGYTF; CDR3 DNA: TGCAGCGTTGAAGAGGGGCAGGGGGCGAGGAACTATGGCTACACCTTC
D gene: TRBD1; V gene: TRBV15; J gene: TRBJ1-2; clone size: -; CDR3 protein: CATSRDAGGLGYTF; CDR3 DNA: TGTGCCACCAGCAGAGATGCAGGGGGCTTAGGCTACACCTTC
D gene: TRBD1; V gene: TRBV11-3; J gene: TRBJ2-3; clone size: -; CDR3 protein: CASSLRQGGTSTDTQYF; CDR3 DNA: TGTGCCAGCAGCCTACGACAGGGGGGAACTAGCACAGATACGCAGTATTTT
D gene: -; V gene: TRBV5-1; J gene: TRBJ1-1; clone size: few; CDR3 protein: CASSLVGLGATEAFF; CDR3 DNA: TGCGCCAGCAGCTTGGTGGGACTAGGGGCCACTGAAGCTTTCTTT
D gene: -; V gene: TRBV18; J gene: TRBJ1-3; clone size: -; CDR3 protein: CASHGGPGNTIYF; CDR3 DNA: TGTGCCAGCCACGGGGGGCCCGGAAACACCATATATTTT
D gene: -; V gene: TRBV5-1; J gene: TRBJ2-1; clone size: -; CDR3 protein: CASSLAPQLYNEQFF; CDR3 DNA: TGCGCCAGCAGCTTGGCCCCCCAACTCTACAATGAGCAGTTCTTC
D gene: TRBD1; V gene: TRBV29-1; J gene: TRBJ1-5; clone size: -; CDR3 protein: CSVGDRNSNQPQHF; CDR3 DNA: TGCAGCGTCGGGGACAGGAATAGCAATCAGCCCCAGCATTTT
D gene: -; V gene: TRBV5-1; J gene: TRBJ2-3; clone size: -; CDR3 protein: CASSLARGATDTQYF; CDR3 DNA: TGCGCCAGCAGCTTGGCTCGCGGGGCCACAGATACGCAGTATTTT
D gene: -; V gene: TRBV24-1; J gene: TRBJ2-2; clone size: few; CDR3 protein: CATSDRRQRGTGELFF; CDR3 DNA: TGTGCCACCAGTGATAGGAGGCAACGGGGCACCGGGGAGCTGTTTTTT
D gene: TRBD2; V gene: TRBV20-1; J gene: TRBJ2-1; clone size: -; CDR3 protein: CSASLASGDPNEQFF; CDR3 DNA: TGCAGTGCTAGTTTGGCTAGCGGGGACCCCAATGAGCAGTTCTTC
D gene: -; V gene: TRBV24-1; J gene: TRBJ2-1; clone size: -; CDR3 protein: CATSYRDEQFF; CDR3 DNA: TGTGCCACCAGCTACAGGGATGAGCAGTTCTTC
D gene: TRBD1; V gene: TRBV27; J gene: TRBJ2-7; clone size: -; CDR3 protein: CASRKPGGGEQYF; CDR3 DNA: TGTGCCAGCCGTAAACCAGGGGGCGGAGAGCAGTACTTC
D gene: -; V gene: TRBV6-1; J gene: TRBJ1-2; clone size: -; CDR3 protein: CASSEGTAFYGYTF; CDR3 DNA: TGTGCCAGCAGTGAAGGGACAGCCTTCTATGGCTACACCTTC
D gene: TRBD1; V gene: TRBV6-5; J gene: TRBJ2-7; clone size: -; CDR3 protein: CASSLRDSFYEQYF; CDR3 DNA: TGTGCCAGCAGCCTCCGGGACAGCTTCTACGAGCAGTACTTC
D gene: TRBD2; V gene: TRBV7-6; J gene: TRBJ2-1; clone size: -; CDR3 protein: CASSLRSGNSYNEQFF; CDR3 DNA: TGTGCCAGCAGCTTACGTAGCGGGAACTCCTACAATGAGCAGTTCTTC
D gene: TRBD1; V gene: TRBV11-3; J gene: TRBJ2-1; clone size: -; CDR3 protein: CASSRGRGQNDEQFF; CDR3 DNA: TGTGCCAGCAGCCGAGGAAGGGGGCAAAACGATGAGCAGTTCTTC
D gene: -; V gene: TRBV6-2/TRBV6-3; J gene: TRBJ2-1; clone size: -; CDR3 protein: CASSYSPSAYNEQFF; CDR3 DNA: TGTGCCAGCAGTTATTCTCCTAGCGCCTACAATGAGCAGTTCTTC
D gene: -; V gene: TRBV19; J gene: TRBJ1-2; clone size: -; CDR3 protein: CASSLRQPRYGYTF; CDR3 DNA: TGTGCCAGTAGCCTCAGACAGCCCAGATATGGCTACACCTTC